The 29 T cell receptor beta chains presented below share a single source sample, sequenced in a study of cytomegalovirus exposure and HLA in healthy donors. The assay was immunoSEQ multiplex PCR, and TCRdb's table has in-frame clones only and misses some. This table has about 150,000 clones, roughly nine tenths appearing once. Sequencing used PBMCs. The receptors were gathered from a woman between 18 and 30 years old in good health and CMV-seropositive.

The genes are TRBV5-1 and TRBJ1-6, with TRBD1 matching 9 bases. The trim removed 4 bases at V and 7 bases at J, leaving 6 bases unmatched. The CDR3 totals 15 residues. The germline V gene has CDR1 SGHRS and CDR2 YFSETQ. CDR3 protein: CASSGGDRVNSPLHF. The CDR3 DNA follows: TGCGCCAGCAGCGGGGGGGACAGGGTGAATTCACCCCTCCACTTT.

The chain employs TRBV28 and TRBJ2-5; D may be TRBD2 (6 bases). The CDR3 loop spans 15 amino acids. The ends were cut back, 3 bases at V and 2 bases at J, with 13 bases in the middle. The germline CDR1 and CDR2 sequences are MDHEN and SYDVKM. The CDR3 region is CASSFPLASQETQYF. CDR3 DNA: TGTGCCAGCAGTTTCCCCCTAGCGTCACAAGAGACCCAGTACTTC.

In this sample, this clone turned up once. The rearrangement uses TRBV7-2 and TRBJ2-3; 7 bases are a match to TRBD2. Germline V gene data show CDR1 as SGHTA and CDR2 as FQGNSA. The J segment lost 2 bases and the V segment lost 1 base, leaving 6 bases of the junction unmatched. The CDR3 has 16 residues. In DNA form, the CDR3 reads TGTGCCAGCAGCTTAGTTGGCGGGAGTAACACAGATACGCAGTATTTT. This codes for CASSLVGGSNTDTQYF.

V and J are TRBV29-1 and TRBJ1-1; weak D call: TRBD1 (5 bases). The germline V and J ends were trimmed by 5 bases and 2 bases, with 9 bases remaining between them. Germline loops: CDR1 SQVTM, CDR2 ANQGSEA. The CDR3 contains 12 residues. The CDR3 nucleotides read TGCAGCGTTCGCGACAGAAACACTGAAGCTTTCTTT. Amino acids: CSVRDRNTEAFF. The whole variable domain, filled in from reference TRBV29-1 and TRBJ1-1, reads SAVISQKPSRDICQRGTSLTIQCQVDSQVTMMFWYRQQPGQSLTLIATANQGSEATYESGFVIDKFPISRPNLTFSTLTVSNMSPEDSSIYLCSVRDRNTEAFFGQGTRLTVV.

The CDR3 DNA follows: TGTGCCAGCAGCGTAGAGGGGACAACAACAGGGAATGAGCAGTTCTTC. It codes for CASSVEGTTTGNEQFF. The chain uses TRBV9 and TRBJ2-1; perhaps TRBD1 as D (6 bases). CDR1 is SGDLS and CDR2 is YYNGEE in the germline V gene. The CDR3 has 16 amino acids. V was shortened by 0 bases and J by 7 bases, with 17 bases between the two germline ends.

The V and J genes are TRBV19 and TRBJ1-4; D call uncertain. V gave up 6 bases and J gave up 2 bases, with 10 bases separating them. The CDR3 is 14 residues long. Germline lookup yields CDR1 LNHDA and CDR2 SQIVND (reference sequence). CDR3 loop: CASSERVTNEKLFF. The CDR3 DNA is TGTGCCAGTAGCGAGCGCGTCACTAATGAAAAACTGTTTTTT.

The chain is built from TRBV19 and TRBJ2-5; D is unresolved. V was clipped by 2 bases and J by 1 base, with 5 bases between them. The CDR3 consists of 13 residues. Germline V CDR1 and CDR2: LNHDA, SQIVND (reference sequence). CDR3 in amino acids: CASSIFSQETQYF. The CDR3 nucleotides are TGTGCCAGTAGTATATTTAGCCAAGAGACCCAGTACTTC.

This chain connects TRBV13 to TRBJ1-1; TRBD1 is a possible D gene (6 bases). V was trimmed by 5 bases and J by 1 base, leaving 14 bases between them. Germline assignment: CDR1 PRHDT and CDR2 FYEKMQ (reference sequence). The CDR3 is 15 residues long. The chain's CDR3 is CASSLYMGQNTEAFF. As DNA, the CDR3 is TGTGCCAGCAGCCTCTATATGGGACAGAACACTGAAGCTTTCTTT.

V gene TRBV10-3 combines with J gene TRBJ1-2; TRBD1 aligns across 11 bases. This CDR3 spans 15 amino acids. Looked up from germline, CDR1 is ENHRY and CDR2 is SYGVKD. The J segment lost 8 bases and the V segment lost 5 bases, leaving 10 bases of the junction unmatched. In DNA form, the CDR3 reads TGTGCCATCAGTACAACAGGACAGGGGGCGGGCGGCTACACCTTC. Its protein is CAISTTGQGAGGYTF.

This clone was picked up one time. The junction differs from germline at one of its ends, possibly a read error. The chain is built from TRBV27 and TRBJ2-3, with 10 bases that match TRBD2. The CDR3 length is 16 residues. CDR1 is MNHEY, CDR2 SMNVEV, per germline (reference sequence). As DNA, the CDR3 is TGTGCCAGCAATTTAGCTCTAGCGGGGGCCCGAGATACGCAGTATTTT. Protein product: CASNLALAGARDTQYF.

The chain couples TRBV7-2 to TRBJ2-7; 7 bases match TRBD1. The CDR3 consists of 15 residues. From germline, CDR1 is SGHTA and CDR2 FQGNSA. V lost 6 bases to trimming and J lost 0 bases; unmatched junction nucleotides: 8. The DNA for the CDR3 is TGTGCCAGCAGTCAACTTTGGGACAGCTCCTACGAGCAGTACTTC. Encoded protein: CASSQLWDSSYEQYF.

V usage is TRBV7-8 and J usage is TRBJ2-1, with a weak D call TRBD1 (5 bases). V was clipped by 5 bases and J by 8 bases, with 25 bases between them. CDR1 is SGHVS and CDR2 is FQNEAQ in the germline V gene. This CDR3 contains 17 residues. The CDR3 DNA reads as TGTGCCAGCAGCCCCAACCCCCGAGACAGCCCTGTCTATGAGCAGTTCTTC. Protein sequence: CASSPNPRDSPVYEQFF.

The CDR3 is CASSPSTGGNTEAFF. Written as DNA, the CDR3 is TGTGCCAGCAGCCCCAGTACAGGGGGGAACACTGAAGCTTTCTTT. This chain links TRBV27 with TRBJ1-1, with 8 bases aligning to TRBD1. The CDR3 is 15 amino acids. Germline lookup yields CDR1 MNHEY and CDR2 SMNVEV (reference sequence). Trimming at V came to 6 bases and at J to 1 base, leaving 7 bases not matched to a gene.

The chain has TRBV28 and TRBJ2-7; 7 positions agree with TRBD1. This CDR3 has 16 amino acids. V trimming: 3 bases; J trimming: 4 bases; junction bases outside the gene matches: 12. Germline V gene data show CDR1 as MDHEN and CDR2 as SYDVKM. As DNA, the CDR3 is TGTGCCAGCAGTTTTAATCTTCGTGACAGGGCGTACGAGCAGTACTTC. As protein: CASSFNLRDRAYEQYF.

The CDR3 bases are TGTGCCAGCAGTCGAGGGGGTGACCTTTACAATGAGCAGTTCTTC. It translates to CASSRGGDLYNEQFF. The rearrangement uses TRBV6-1 and TRBJ2-1, with D tentatively TRBD1 (6 bases). Germline V gene sequence: CDR1 MNHNS, CDR2 SASEGT. V dropped 5 bases and J dropped 4 bases, with 15 bases sitting between them. The CDR3 sequence is 15 residues long.

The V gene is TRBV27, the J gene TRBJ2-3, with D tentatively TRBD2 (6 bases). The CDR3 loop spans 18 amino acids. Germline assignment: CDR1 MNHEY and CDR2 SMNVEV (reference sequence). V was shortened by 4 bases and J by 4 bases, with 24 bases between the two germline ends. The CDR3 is CASSSYRPLTRIPDTQYF. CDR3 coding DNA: TGTGCCAGCAGTTCCTACCGACCATTGACTAGAATCCCAGATACGCAGTATTTT.

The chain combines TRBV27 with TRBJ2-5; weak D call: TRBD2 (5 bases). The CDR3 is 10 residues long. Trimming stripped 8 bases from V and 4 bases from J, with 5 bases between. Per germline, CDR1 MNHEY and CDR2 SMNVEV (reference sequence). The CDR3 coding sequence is TGTGCCAGCGGAGGAGAGACCCAGTACTTC. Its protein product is CASGGETQYF.

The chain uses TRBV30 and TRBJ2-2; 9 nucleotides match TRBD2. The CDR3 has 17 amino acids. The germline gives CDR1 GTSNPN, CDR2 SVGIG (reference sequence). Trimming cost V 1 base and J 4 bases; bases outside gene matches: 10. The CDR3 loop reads CAWSGIYSGGVTGELFF. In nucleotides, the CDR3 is TGTGCCTGGAGTGGGATCTATAGCGGGGGCGTCACCGGGGAGCTGTTTTTT.

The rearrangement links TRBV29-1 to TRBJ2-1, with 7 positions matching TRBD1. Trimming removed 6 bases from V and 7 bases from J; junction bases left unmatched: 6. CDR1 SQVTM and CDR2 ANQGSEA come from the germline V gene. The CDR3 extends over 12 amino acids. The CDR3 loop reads CSVNRGPNEQFF. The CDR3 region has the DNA TGCAGCGTGAACAGGGGCCCTAATGAGCAGTTCTTC.

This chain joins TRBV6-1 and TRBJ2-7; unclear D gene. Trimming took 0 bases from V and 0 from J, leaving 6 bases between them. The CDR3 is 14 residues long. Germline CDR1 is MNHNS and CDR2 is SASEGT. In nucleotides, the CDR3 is TGTGCCAGCAGTGAAGCGCCGGGCTCCTACGAGCAGTACTTC. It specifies CASSEAPGSYEQYF.

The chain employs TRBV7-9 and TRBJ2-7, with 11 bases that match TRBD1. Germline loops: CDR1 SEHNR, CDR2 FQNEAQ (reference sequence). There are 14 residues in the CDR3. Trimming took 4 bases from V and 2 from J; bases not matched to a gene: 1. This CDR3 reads CASSSDRGPYEQYF. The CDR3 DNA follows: TGTGCCAGCAGCTCGGACAGGGGGCCCTACGAGCAGTACTTC.

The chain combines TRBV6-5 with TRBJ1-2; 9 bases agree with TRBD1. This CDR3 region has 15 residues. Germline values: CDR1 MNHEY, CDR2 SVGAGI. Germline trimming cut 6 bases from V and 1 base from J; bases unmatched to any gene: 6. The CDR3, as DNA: TGTGCCAGCAGCCCGCCGGACAGGGGTAACTATGGCTACACCTTC. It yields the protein CASSPPDRGNYGYTF.

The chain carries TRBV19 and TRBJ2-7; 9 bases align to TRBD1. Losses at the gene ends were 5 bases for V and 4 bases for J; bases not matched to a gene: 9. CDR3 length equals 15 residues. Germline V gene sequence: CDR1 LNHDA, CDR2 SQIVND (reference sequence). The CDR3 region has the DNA TGTGCCAGTAGTCTTCGTTGGACAGGGGAGTACGAGCAGTACTTC. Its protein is CASSLRWTGEYEQYF.

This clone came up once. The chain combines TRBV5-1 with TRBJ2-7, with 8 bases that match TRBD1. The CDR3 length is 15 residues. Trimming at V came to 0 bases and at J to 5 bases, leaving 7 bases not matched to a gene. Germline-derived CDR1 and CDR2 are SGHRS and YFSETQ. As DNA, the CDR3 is TGCGCCAGCAGCTTGGTAAGCAGGGGGCTAAACGAGCAGTACTTC. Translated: CASSLVSRGLNEQYF.

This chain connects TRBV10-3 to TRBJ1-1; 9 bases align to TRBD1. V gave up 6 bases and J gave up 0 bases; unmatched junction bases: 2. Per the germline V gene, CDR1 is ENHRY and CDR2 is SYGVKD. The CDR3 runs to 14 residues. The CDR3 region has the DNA TGTGCCATCAGGGACAGGGGCATGAACACTGAAGCTTTCTTT. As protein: CAIRDRGMNTEAFF.

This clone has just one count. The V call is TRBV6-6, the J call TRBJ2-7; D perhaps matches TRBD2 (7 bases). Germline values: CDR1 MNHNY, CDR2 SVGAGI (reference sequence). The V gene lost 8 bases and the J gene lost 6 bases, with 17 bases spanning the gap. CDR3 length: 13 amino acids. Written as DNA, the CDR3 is TGTGCCAGCCAGGGAGGGGGGGGCGGCGAGCAGTACTTC. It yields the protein CASQGGGGGEQYF.

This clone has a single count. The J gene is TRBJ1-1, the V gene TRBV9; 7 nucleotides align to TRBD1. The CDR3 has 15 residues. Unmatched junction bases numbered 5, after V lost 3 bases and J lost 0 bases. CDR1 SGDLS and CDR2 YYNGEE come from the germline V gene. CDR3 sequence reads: CASSGGDRLNTEAFF. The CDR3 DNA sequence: TGTGCCAGCAGCGGGGGGGACAGACTGAACACTGAAGCTTTCTTT. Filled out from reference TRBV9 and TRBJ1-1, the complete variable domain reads DSGVTQTPKHLITATGQRVTLRCSPRSGDLSVYWYQQSLDQGLQFLIQYYNGEERAKGNILERFSAQQFPDLHSELNLSSLELGDSALYFCASSGGDRLNTEAFFGQGTRLTVV.

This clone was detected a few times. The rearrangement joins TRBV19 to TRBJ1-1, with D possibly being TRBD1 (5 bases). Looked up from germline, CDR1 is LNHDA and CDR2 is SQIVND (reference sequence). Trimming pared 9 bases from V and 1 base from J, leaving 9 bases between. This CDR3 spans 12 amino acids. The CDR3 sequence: CASNDRNTEAFF. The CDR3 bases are TGTGCCAGCAACGACAGGAACACTGAAGCTTTCTTT. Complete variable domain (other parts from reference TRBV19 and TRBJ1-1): DGGITQSPKYLFRKEGQNVTLSCEQNLNHDAMYWYRQDPGQGLRLIYYSQIVNDFQKGDIAEGYSVSREKKESFPLTVTSAQKNPTAFYLCASNDRNTEAFFGQGTRLTVV.

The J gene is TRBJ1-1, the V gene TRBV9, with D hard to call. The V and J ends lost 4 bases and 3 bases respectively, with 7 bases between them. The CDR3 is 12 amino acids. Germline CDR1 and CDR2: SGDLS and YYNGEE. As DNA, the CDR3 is TGTGCCAGCAGCCCCCGGGACACTGAAGCTTTCTTT. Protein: CASSPRDTEAFF. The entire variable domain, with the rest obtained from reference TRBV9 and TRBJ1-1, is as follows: DSGVTQTPKHLITATGQRVTLRCSPRSGDLSVYWYQQSLDQGLQFLIQYYNGEERAKGNILERFSAQQFPDLHSELNLSSLELGDSALYFCASSPRDTEAFFGQGTRLTVV.